Following are 26 T cell receptor beta chains from one sample sequenced in a study of blood T cells in healthy people across ages. Together with a sample-barcoded 5' primer, a J-beta primer mix was included in a second PCR lasting about 6 to 11 cycles. TCRdb processed the 5' RACE reads anew with MiXCR; each CDR3 protein has one entry. The profile shows hundreds of thousands of distinct CDR3 sequences, about 30% of them singletons. The material sequenced was blood. The receptors derive from an elderly woman in good health.

This clonotype was seen repeatedly, ten times or more. The chain employs TRBV28 and TRBJ2-3, with 7 bases lining up with TRBD1. Per the germline V gene, CDR1 is MDHEN and CDR2 is SYDVKM. The J segment lost 8 bases and the V segment lost 5 bases, leaving 7 bases of the junction unmatched. CDR3 length equals 13 residues. CDR3 residues: CASSPQGMLTQYF. Written as DNA, the CDR3 is TGTGCCAGCAGTCCACAGGGGATGCTTACGCAGTATTTT. Using reference TRBV28 and TRBJ2-3 for the parts outside the CDR3, the full variable domain is DVKVTQSSRYLVKRTGEKVFLECVQDMDHENMFWYRQDPGLGLRLIYFSYDVKMKEKGDIPEGYSVSREKKERFSLILESASTNQTSMYLCASSPQGMLTQYFGPGTRLTVL.

This clonotype has only a few counts. The chain's CDR3 is CASSKLRDTEAFF. The CDR3, as DNA: TGTGCCAGCTCAAAATTGAGGGACACTGAAGCTTTCTTT. V and J are TRBV18 and TRBJ1-1; D is ambiguous. This CDR3 region has 13 residues. From germline, CDR1 is KGHSH and CDR2 LQKENI. V was cut by 5 bases and J by 3 bases, with 10 bases left in between.

This clonotype was counted between two and nine times. Here the CDR3 DNA reads TGTGCCAGCAGCGTAGATCGGGGGGCCTGGGGAGATACGCAGTATTTT. It codes for CASSVDRGAWGDTQYF. This rearrangement joins TRBV9 to TRBJ2-3, with TRBD2 as a possible D gene (7 bases). CDR1 is SGDLS, CDR2 YYNGEE, per germline. The CDR3 length is 16 residues. The ends were cut back, 0 bases at V and 5 bases at J, with 16 bases in the middle.

This rearrangement joins TRBV7-8 to TRBJ1-1; perhaps TRBD1 as D (6 bases). The CDR3 is made up of 16 amino acids. Trimming cost V 3 bases and J 3 bases, with 17 bases left between them. Germline CDR1 is SGHVS and CDR2 is FQNEAQ. CDR3 coding DNA: TGTGCCAGCAGCTTGGACAGACATCTCACCTACACTGAAGCTTTCTTT. Its translation is CASSLDRHLTYTEAFF.

This clonotype appeared many times. This sequence joins TRBV6-6 and TRBJ1-5; 8 bases map to TRBD1. After removal of 0 bases from V and 0 bases from J, the junction contained 1 base not matched to a gene. CDR3 length equals 16 residues. CDR1 and CDR2 (germline): MNHNY, SVGAGI (reference sequence). As DNA, the CDR3 is TGTGCCAGCAGTTACTCGACAGGGGCTAGCAATCAGCCCCAGCATTTT. Its protein is CASSYSTGASNQPQHF.

The chain is built from TRBV6-4 and TRBJ2-3; D remains ambiguous. The CDR3 covers 13 residues. CDR1 MRHNA and CDR2 SNTAGT come from the germline V gene. Trimming left V 5 bases short and J 2 bases short, with 8 bases between. The CDR3 reads CASSPSITDTQYF. The CDR3 DNA reads TGTGCCAGCAGTCCCAGCATCACAGATACGCAGTATTTT.

Points on this clonotype: With a much larger clone just one base away, this may be a read error. The chain links TRBV11-2 to TRBJ2-3, with 9 bases identical to TRBD2. The length of the CDR3 is 16 residues. The V segment lost 2 bases and the J segment 6 bases; nucleotides outside the gene matches: 9. CDR1 is SGHAT, CDR2 FQNNGV, per germline. CDR3 DNA: TGTGCCAGCAGCTTAAGGCGCGGGGGGGCCCGGGATACGCAGTATTTT. This sequence encodes CASSLRRGGARDTQYF.

This clonotype was observed at least ten times. This chain uses TRBV6-1 with TRBJ2-3; no clear D. Germline V lookup: CDR1 MNHNS, CDR2 SASEGT. V was trimmed by 2 bases and J by 11 bases, leaving 14 bases between them. CDR3 length: 13 residues. CDR3 nucleotides: TGTGCCAGCAGTGAATCGGTCCCAAAAAAGCAGTATTTT. It is translated as CASSESVPKKQYF.

This clonotype was observed once. A read error may be the cause here, since a much bigger clone is one base away. This sequence joins TRBV3-1 and TRBJ2-7; a possible D gene is TRBD2 (6 bases). The germline V gene has CDR1 LGHDT and CDR2 YNNKEL (reference sequence). Trimming left V 1 base short and J 1 base short, with 17 bases between. The CDR3 runs 17 residues. The CDR3 reads CASSQGGGLRGSYEQYF. The CDR3 DNA reads as TGTGCCAGCAGCCAAGGGGGAGGTTTAAGAGGATCCTACGAGCAGTACTTC.

This clonotype was observed many times. J is TRBJ2-7 and V is TRBV4-3, with 11 positions matching TRBD2. This CDR3 region has 16 residues. J lost 3 bases, V lost 4 bases, and 8 bases had no gene match. Germline-derived CDR1 and CDR2 are LGHNA and YSLEER. The CDR3 coding sequence is TGCGCCAGCAGCCTTAGCGGGGGGGCCACGGGCTACGAGCAGTACTTC. Translating it yields CASSLSGGATGYEQYF.

The chain has TRBV20-1 and TRBJ2-7, with 7 bases that match TRBD1. The CDR3 loop spans 14 amino acids. In germline, CDR1 is DFQATT, CDR2 SNEGSKA (reference sequence). Losses at the gene ends were 1 base for V and 2 bases for J; bases not matched to a gene: 5. The CDR3 nucleotides read TGCAGTGCTAGAGGGACAGGTGAAACCTACGAGCAGTACTTC. Residues: CSARGTGETYEQYF.

As for this clonotype: One end of the junction does not line up with germline, which may come from a read error. The gene calls are TRBV20-1 and TRBJ1-3; D gene uncertain. Germline CDR1 is DFQATT and CDR2 is SNEGSKA (reference sequence). The CDR3 length is 12 residues. The CDR3 region is CSALRDGNTTYF. CDR3 DNA sequence: TGCAGTGCCCTTAGAGATGGAAACACCACATATTTT.

Concerning this clonotype itself: A read error is possible here, since a much larger clone lies one base away. The V gene is TRBV5-1, the J gene TRBJ2-1; D not resolved. Trimming left V 7 bases short and J 4 bases short, with 9 bases between. This CDR3 is 12 amino acids long. The germline V gene encodes CDR1 SGHRS and CDR2 YFSETQ. In nucleotides, the CDR3 is TGCGCCAGCGGCTCGATTTACAATGAGCAGTTCTTC. Amino acid sequence: CASGSIYNEQFF.

The chain employs TRBV29-1 and TRBJ1-2; the D is unclear. The germline V gene has CDR1 SQVTM and CDR2 ANQGSEA. The CDR3 is 15 amino acids. V dropped 6 bases and J dropped 0 bases, with 17 bases sitting between them. The CDR3 protein is CSVAGAPPANYGYTF. The CDR3 DNA follows: TGCAGCGTCGCGGGAGCTCCGCCCGCTAACTATGGCTACACCTTC.

This clonotype was detected many times. The chain employs TRBV28 and TRBJ1-4; no clear D. The CDR3 consists of 13 residues. Germline lookup yields CDR1 MDHEN and CDR2 SYDVKM. With 4 bases removed from V and 8 bases from J, the gap between germline ends came to 11 bases. As DNA, the CDR3 is TGTGCCAGCAGTTACCAGGACCAAGAAAAACTGTTTTTT. Protein product: CASSYQDQEKLFF.

This clonotype was seen only a few times. The rearrangement uses TRBV6-2 or TRBV6-3 and TRBJ1-4; possible D gene TRBD1, 6 bases. Between the trimmed V and J ends, which lost 6 bases and 8 bases, there was a span of 19 bases. From germline, CDR1 is MNHEY and CDR2 SVGEGT. The CDR3 is made up of 15 amino acids. The CDR3 reads CASSRQAVGAEKLFF. As DNA, the CDR3 is TGTGCCAGCAGCAGACAGGCCGTTGGGGCGGAAAAACTGTTTTTT.

This clonotype was found many times. The chain links TRBV7-2 to TRBJ2-1; 9 nucleotides agree with TRBD1. The CDR3 contains 16 residues. Germline CDR1 SGHTA, CDR2 FQGNSA. V gave up 4 bases and J gave up 3 bases; unmatched junction bases: 7. The CDR3: CASSSRGTGYYNEQFF. CDR3 sequence (DNA): TGTGCCAGCAGCTCGAGAGGGACAGGGTACTACAATGAGCAGTTCTTC.

This clonotype has a handful of counts. V is TRBV6-1 and J is TRBJ1-5; maybe TRBD1 (5 bases). CDR3 length: 15 amino acids. Trimming took 4 bases from V and 5 from J, leaving 15 bases between them. Germline V gene lookup returns CDR1 MNHNS and CDR2 SASEGT. The DNA for the CDR3 is TGTGCCAGCAGTGCTTCCGGGACCTCGGATCAGCCCCAGCATTTT. It encodes CASSASGTSDQPQHF.

As concerns this clonotype: A much larger clone differs by one base, so this may be a read error. CDR3 loop: CASSLVGGALGYGCTF. CDR3 DNA sequence: TGTGCCAGCAGCTTAGTTGGGGGCGCATTGGGCTATGGCTGCACCTTC. The chain uses TRBV7-2 and TRBJ1-2; perhaps TRBD1 as D (6 bases). CDR3 length: 16 residues. The V gene's germline CDR1 is SGHTA and CDR2 FQGNSA. Based on the CDR3 plus reference TRBV7-2 and TRBJ1-2, the full variable domain is GAGVSQSPSNKVTEKGKDVELRCDPISGHTALYWYRQSLGQGLEFLIYFQGNSAPDKSGLPSDRFSAERTGGSVSTLTIQRTQQEDSAVYLCASSLVGGALGYGCTFGSGTRLTVV.

This clonotype was found a few times. J is TRBJ1-2 and V is TRBV27; TRBD1 is a possible D gene (5 bases). The V gene's germline CDR1 is MNHEY and CDR2 SMNVEV (reference sequence). V lost 2 bases and J 4 bases, leaving 11 bases between the germline ends. The CDR3 consists of 14 residues. CDR3 residues: CASSLAGGSYGYTF. The CDR3 nucleotides are TGTGCCAGCAGTTTAGCCGGGGGGAGCTATGGCTACACCTTC.

This clonotype appeared many times. The CDR3 region has the DNA TGTGCCAGCAGTTACTCAGACCGATACAATGAGCAGTTCTTC. Amino acids: CASSYSDRYNEQFF. V usage is TRBV6-2 or TRBV6-3 and J usage is TRBJ2-1; D not resolved. Trimming took off 0 bases at V and 4 bases at J, with 7 bases between the two ends. CDR3 length: 14 amino acids. Per the germline V gene, CDR1 is MNHEY and CDR2 is SVGEGT.

The chain carries TRBV20-1 and TRBJ2-3; D is undetermined. The germline V gene encodes CDR1 DFQATT and CDR2 SNEGSKA (reference sequence). This CDR3 contains 15 residues. Deletions cut 0 bases from V and 2 bases from J, with 12 bases between. Written as DNA, the CDR3 is TGCAGTGCTAGAGATCGGGCGGCGACCACAGATACGCAGTATTTT. Its translation is CSARDRAATTDTQYF.

This clonotype was counted many times. The rearrangement uses TRBV20-1 and TRBJ2-7, with 8 nucleotides matching TRBD2. CDR3 length: 12 amino acids. Unmatched junction bases numbered 7, after V lost 6 bases and J lost 6 bases. CDR1 and CDR2 from the germline V gene are DFQATT and SNEGSKA (reference sequence). CDR3 amino acids: CSAPRLAGEQYF. Here the CDR3 DNA reads TGCAGTGCCCCGAGGCTAGCGGGCGAGCAGTACTTC.

This clonotype was recorded many times. The chain recombines TRBV11-2 with TRBJ2-5, with D tentatively TRBD2 (7 bases). Germline assignment: CDR1 SGHAT and CDR2 FQNNGV. V was clipped by 2 bases and J by 4 bases, with 17 bases between them. There are 16 residues in the CDR3. CDR3 sequence reads: CASSLFGGAAPETQYF. CDR3 coding DNA: TGTGCCAGCAGCTTATTTGGGGGGGCGGCACCAGAGACCCAGTACTTC.

Details on this clonotype: The germline gene is not matched at one end of the junction; a read error may be the cause. The chain is built from TRBV20-1 and TRBJ2-1; the match to TRBD2 covers 7 bases. CDR1 and CDR2 (germline): DFQATT, SNEGSKA (reference sequence). CDR3 size: 16 residues. This CDR3 is CSAPMREGRSYNERFF. CDR3 bases: TGCAGTGCCCCTATGAGGGAGGGCCGGTCCTACAATGAGCGGTTCTTC.

This clonotype showed up many times. The V gene is TRBV11-2, the J gene TRBJ2-5; TRBD2 aligns across 9 bases. Germline V gene sequence: CDR1 SGHAT, CDR2 FQNNGV. This CDR3 is built from 16 residues. The V and J ends lost 0 bases and 5 bases, in that order; junction bases with no gene match: 7. In DNA form, the CDR3 reads TGTGCCAGCAGCTTAGACCCAGCGGGGGGCTCGGAGACCCAGTACTTC. As protein: CASSLDPAGGSETQYF.